What follows are 17 T cell receptor beta chains derived from one specimen sequenced in a study of CD8+ T cells in alopecia areata. Sequencing used cDNA as its template, made by extracting RNA and reverse transcribing it. The method was immunoSEQ multiplex PCR; TCRdb's version includes in-frame clones alone and lacks a portion of them. The profile covers some 180,000 clones, with about 47% appearing a single time and roughly 9.1% taken by the ten largest. Indicated treatment: oral pan-JAK inhibitor, 5-10 mg twice daily. Specimen: CD8+ T cells sorted from blood, collected at week 52, from a patient treated with tofacitinib. These receptors were taken from a human donor with alopecia areata.

This clone showed up just a few times. This chain links TRBV2 with TRBJ2-7; TRBD2 agrees at 7 bases. This CDR3 is 13 amino acids long. V trimming: 7 bases; J trimming: 3 bases; junction bases outside the gene matches: 6. Germline-derived CDR1 and CDR2 are SNHLY and FYNNEI. The CDR3 reads CASTGRGNYEQYF. DNA of the CDR3: TGTGCCAGCACGGGGCGGGGGAACTACGAGCAGTACTTC.

Many counts were recorded for this clone. The J gene is TRBJ2-3, the V gene TRBV6-4; TRBD2 aligns across 14 bases. This CDR3 contains 15 residues. With V trimmed by 4 bases and J by 4 bases, 1 base remained unmatched. Germline CDR1 is MRHNA and CDR2 is SNTAGT. The CDR3 is CASSATSGGADTQYF. The CDR3 DNA follows: TGTGCCAGCAGTGCGACTAGCGGGGGGGCAGATACGCAGTATTTT.

The rearrangement joins TRBV7-9 to TRBJ2-5, with TRBD2 matching 7 bases. This CDR3 has 14 residues. Trimming removed 5 bases from V and 4 bases from J; junction bases left unmatched: 7. Per the germline V gene, CDR1 is SEHNR and CDR2 is FQNEAQ (reference sequence). The CDR3 DNA reads as TGTGCCAGCAGCCTAAAACTAGCGCCAGAGACCCAGTACTTC. This codes for CASSLKLAPETQYF.

The CDR3 reads CAWSWGQGAGGYTF. In DNA, the CDR3 is TGTGCCTGGAGCTGGGGACAGGGGGCTGGTGGCTACACCTTC. This chain links TRBV30 with TRBJ1-2, with TRBD1 matching 12 bases. The CDR3 totals 14 residues. Germline CDR1 reads GTSNPN; CDR2 reads SVGIG (reference sequence). V was pared by 3 bases and J by 7 bases, with 6 bases of the junction left unmatched.

The genes are TRBV19 and TRBJ1-4, with D perhaps matching TRBD1 (6 bases). This CDR3 has 15 residues. Germline V gives CDR1 LNHDA, CDR2 SQIVND (reference sequence). The V gene lost 3 bases and the J gene lost 3 bases, with 11 bases spanning the gap. CDR3 DNA: TGTGCCAGTAGTATGCAGGAGGGGGCTAATGAAAAACTGTTTTTT. It codes for CASSMQEGANEKLFF.

This clone appeared many times. The CDR3: CATSRAAGSGANVLTF. The CDR3 DNA reads as TGTGCCACCAGCAGAGCTGCAGGGTCTGGGGCCAACGTCCTGACTTTC. The V call is TRBV15, the J call TRBJ2-6; D might be TRBD1 (5 bases). Trimming shortened V by 1 base and J by 1 base, and 8 bases separated the two germline ends. This CDR3 contains 16 residues. Germline assignment: CDR1 LNHNV and CDR2 YYDKDF (reference sequence).

The rearrangement uses TRBV15 and TRBJ2-2; D is perhaps TRBD2 (7 bases). Germline assignment: CDR1 LNHNV and CDR2 YYDKDF (reference sequence). The germline V and J ends were trimmed by 8 bases and 3 bases, with 16 bases remaining between them. CDR3 length: 15 amino acids. The DNA for the CDR3 is TGTGCCACCCGAGAAGGGGGGGTGGACACCGGGGAGCTGTTTTTT. This codes for CATREGGVDTGELFF.

This clone appeared a single time. The rearrangement uses TRBV7-8 and TRBJ2-7; a possible D gene is TRBD1 (6 bases). The V end lost 5 bases, the J end lost 11 bases, and 19 bases lay between the germline ends. CDR3 size: 13 residues. In germline, CDR1 is SGHVS, CDR2 FQNEAQ. As DNA, the CDR3 is TGTGCCAGCAGCCACCTGACAGGTCCTGTAGAGTACTTC. The encoded protein is CASSHLTGPVEYF.

The sample holds a few counts of this clone. This chain uses TRBV7-8 with TRBJ1-5, with D possibly being TRBD1 (6 bases). The CDR3 covers 14 residues. CDR1 and CDR2 from the germline V gene are SGHVS and FQNEAQ. The V end lost 4 bases, the J end lost 5 bases, and 12 bases lay between the germline ends. CDR3 sequence reads: CASSSRWTDQPQHF. CDR3 nucleotides: TGTGCCAGCAGCTCCCGCTGGACAGATCAGCCCCAGCATTTT.

The rearrangement joins TRBV11-2 to TRBJ2-7; D uncertain. Per germline, CDR1 SGHAT and CDR2 FQNNGV. This CDR3 region has 12 residues. V was shortened by 1 base and J by 2 bases, with 3 bases between the two germline ends. For the CDR3, the DNA is TGTGCCAGCAGCTTAGCAACCTACGAGCAGTACTTC. Translating gives CASSLATYEQYF.

Here the CDR3 DNA reads TGTGCCAGCAGTGATAGACGGTTTGGGGAGCTGTTTTTT. Translation: CASSDRRFGELFF. The V gene is TRBV6-6, the J gene TRBJ2-2; D uncertain. Deletions cut 5 bases from V and 8 bases from J, with 12 bases between. The CDR3 length is 13 residues. Germline-derived CDR1 and CDR2 are MNHNY and SVGAGI (reference sequence).

This clone has only a few counts. CDR3 coding DNA: TGCGCCAGCAGCCCGGGGCCGGCGGGCAATCAGCCCCAGCATTTT. It translates to CASSPGPAGNQPQHF. V gene TRBV5-1 combines with J gene TRBJ1-5, with D possibly TRBD1 on 5 matching bases. The germline V gene has CDR1 SGHRS and CDR2 YFSETQ. This CDR3 contains 15 residues. V lost 4 bases and J 2 bases, leaving 13 bases between the germline ends.

This chain joins TRBV27 and TRBJ1-5; D is possibly TRBD1 (6 bases). The CDR3 is 14 residues long. V lost 2 bases, J lost 3 bases, and 8 bases lay in between. Germline values: CDR1 MNHEY, CDR2 SMNVEV (reference sequence). CDR3 DNA: TGTGCCAGCAGTTTAGCGGGGGCCAATCAGCCCCAGCATTTT. It codes for CASSLAGANQPQHF.

There are a few counts of this clone. This chain connects TRBV4-1 to TRBJ1-2; D may be TRBD1 (5 bases). The CDR3 is made up of 14 amino acids. Trimming took 0 bases from V and 8 from J, leaving 13 bases between them. CDR1 and CDR2 from the germline V gene are MGHRA and YSYEKL. The CDR3 here is CASSQEGRVDGYTF. The CDR3 DNA reads as TGCGCCAGCAGCCAAGAAGGCAGGGTGGACGGCTACACCTTC.

This clone was detected a few times. The CDR3 DNA follows: TGTGCCAGCAGTCAGGGGTATAGCAATCAGCCCCAGCATTTT. This gives the protein CASSQGYSNQPQHF. The V gene is TRBV27, the J gene TRBJ1-5, with D possibly TRBD1 on 6 matching bases. The CDR3 is made up of 14 amino acids. Germline CDR1 reads MNHEY; CDR2 reads SMNVEV (reference sequence). V dropped 5 bases and J dropped 0 bases, with 8 bases sitting between them.

This clone has a handful of counts. The chain links TRBV6-1 to TRBJ2-7; no reliable D call. Germline CDR1 MNHNS, CDR2 SASEGT. The CDR3 spans 14 residues. V lost 6 bases and J lost 4, with 16 bases in between. CDR3 coding DNA: TGTGCCAGCAGACTACGGTCCCTTTCTTACGAGCAGTACTTC. This encodes CASRLRSLSYEQYF.

This chain uses TRBV7-3 with TRBJ1-1; a possible D gene is TRBD1 (5 bases). The V end lost 5 bases, the J end lost 3 bases, and 10 bases lay between the germline ends. CDR3 length equals 13 residues. CDR1 and CDR2 from the germline V gene are SGHTA and FQGTGA. Here the CDR3 DNA reads TGTGCCAGCAGCACTGGGACGTACACTGAAGCTTTCTTT. Residues: CASSTGTYTEAFF.